The clone carrying this TCR beta chain was picked up many times. Its matching antigen is unknown. The J segment lost 6 bases and the V segment lost 4 bases, leaving 11 bases of the junction unmatched. The germline gives CDR1 SGHDT, CDR2 YYEEEE. CDR3 length equals 16 residues. Next came a second PCR, run for about 7 to 11 cycles, which used a sample-barcoded 5' primer along with a J-beta primer mix. Individual samples furnished no less than 2.5 million CDR3-containing paired-end reads apiece. MiXCR, run by TCRdb on the 5' RACE reads, gives a single entry per CDR3 protein. The sample includes 550,000 to 700,000 distinct CDR3 sequences, roughly 28% of them seen just once. This entry comes from a study of blood T cells in healthy people across ages. Broader study findings: A roughly linear age-dependent decrease characterized TCR beta diversity per million T cells. Shifts in expanded clonotypes may have been confounded by donor CMV status, which was unknown.

This TCR was recovered from a woman in her sixties or seventies in good health. Sequenced input: blood. The chain carries TRBV5-6 and TRBJ2-3; 10 nucleotides line up with TRBD2. CDR3 loop: CASSRFTSGVWDTQYF. As DNA, the CDR3 is TGTGCCAGCAGCCGCTTCACTAGCGGGGTTTGGGATACGCAGTATTTT.